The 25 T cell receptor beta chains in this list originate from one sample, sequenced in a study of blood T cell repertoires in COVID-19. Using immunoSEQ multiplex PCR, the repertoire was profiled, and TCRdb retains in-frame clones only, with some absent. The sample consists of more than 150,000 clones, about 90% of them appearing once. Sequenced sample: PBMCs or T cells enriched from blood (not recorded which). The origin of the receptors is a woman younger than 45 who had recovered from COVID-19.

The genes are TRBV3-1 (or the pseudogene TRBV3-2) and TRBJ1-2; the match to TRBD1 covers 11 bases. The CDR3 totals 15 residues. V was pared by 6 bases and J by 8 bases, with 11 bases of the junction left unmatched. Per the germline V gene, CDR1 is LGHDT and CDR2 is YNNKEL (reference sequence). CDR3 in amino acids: CASSPIRTGGGGYTF. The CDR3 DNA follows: TGTGCCAGCAGTCCTATTAGGACAGGGGGCGGAGGCTACACCTTC.

CDR3 sequence: CASSPPGTEAFF. For the CDR3, the DNA is TGTGCCAGCAGTCCCCCAGGGACTGAAGCTTTCTTT. The rearrangement uses TRBV28 and TRBJ1-1; TRBD1 might be the D (5 bases). The V gene lost 5 bases and the J gene lost 5 bases, with 9 bases spanning the gap. CDR3 length equals 12 residues. Germline CDR1 reads MDHEN; CDR2 reads SYDVKM.

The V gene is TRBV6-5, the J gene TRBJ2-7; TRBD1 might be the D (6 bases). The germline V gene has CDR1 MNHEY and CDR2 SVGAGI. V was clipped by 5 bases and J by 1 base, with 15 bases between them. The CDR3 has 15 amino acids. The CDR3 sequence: CASSRGQGWSYEQYF. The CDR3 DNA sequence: TGTGCCAGCAGTCGAGGGCAGGGGTGGTCCTACGAGCAGTACTTC.

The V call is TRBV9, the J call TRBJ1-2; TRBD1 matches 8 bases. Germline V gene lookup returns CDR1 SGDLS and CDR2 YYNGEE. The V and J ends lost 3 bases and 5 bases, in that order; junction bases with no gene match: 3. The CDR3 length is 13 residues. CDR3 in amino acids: CASSDTGGYGYTF. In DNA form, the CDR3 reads TGTGCCAGCAGCGACACAGGGGGTTATGGCTACACCTTC.

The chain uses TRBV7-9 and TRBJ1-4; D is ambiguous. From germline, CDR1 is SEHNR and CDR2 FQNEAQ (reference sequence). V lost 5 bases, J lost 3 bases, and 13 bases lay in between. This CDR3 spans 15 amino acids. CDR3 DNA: TGTGCCAGCAGCCCTAAGGACTCGTCTAATGAAAAACTGTTTTTT. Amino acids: CASSPKDSSNEKLFF.

CDR3 coding DNA: TGTGCCAGTAGTCCCCAAGGGACAGTTAACTATGGCTACACCTTC. This gives the protein CASSPQGTVNYGYTF. The V gene is TRBV19, the J gene TRBJ1-2; 7 bases line up with TRBD1. The CDR3 loop spans 15 amino acids. The germline CDR1 and CDR2 sequences are LNHDA and SQIVND (reference sequence). V shed 5 bases, J shed 1 base, and the junction held 7 bases outside the gene matches.

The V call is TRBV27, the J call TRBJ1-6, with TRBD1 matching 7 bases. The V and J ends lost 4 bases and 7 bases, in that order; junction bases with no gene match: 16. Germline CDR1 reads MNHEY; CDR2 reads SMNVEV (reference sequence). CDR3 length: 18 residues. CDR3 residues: CASSWTSRSGGGNSPLHF. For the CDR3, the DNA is TGTGCCAGCAGTTGGACCTCTCGGTCAGGGGGAGGAAATTCACCCCTCCACTTT.

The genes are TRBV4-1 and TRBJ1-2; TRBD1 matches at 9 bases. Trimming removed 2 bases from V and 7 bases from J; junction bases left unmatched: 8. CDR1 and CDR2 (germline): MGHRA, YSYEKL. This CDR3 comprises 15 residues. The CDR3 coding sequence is TGCGCCAGCAGCCAAATCGGGACAGGGCGAGCTGGCTACACCTTC. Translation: CASSQIGTGRAGYTF.

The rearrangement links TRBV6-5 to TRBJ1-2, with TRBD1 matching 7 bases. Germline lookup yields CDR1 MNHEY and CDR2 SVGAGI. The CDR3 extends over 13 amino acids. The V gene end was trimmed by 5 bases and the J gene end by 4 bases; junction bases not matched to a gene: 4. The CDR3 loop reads CASSNRGGYGYTF. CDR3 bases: TGTGCCAGCAGTAACAGGGGAGGCTATGGCTACACCTTC.

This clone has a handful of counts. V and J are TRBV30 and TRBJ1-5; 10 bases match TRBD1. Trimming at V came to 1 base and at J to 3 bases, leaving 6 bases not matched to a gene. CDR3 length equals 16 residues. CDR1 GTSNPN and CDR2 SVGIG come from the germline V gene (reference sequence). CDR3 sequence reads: CAWSGRGQGTNQPQHF. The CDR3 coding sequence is TGTGCCTGGAGTGGAAGGGGACAGGGGACCAATCAGCCCCAGCATTTT.

The CDR3 DNA reads TGTGCCAGCAGTGAATTTGGACATTCGAGGAACGAAAAACTGTTTTTT. Translation: CASSEFGHSRNEKLFF. The gene calls are TRBV25-1 and TRBJ1-4; tentative D call: TRBD1 (5 bases). V was cut by 1 base and J by 8 bases, with 17 bases left in between. There are 16 residues in the CDR3. CDR1 and CDR2 (germline): MGHDK, SYGVNS.

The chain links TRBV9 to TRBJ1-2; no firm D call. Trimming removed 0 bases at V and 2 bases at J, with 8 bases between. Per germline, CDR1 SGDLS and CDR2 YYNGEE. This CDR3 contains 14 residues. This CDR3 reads CASSVAVENYGYTF. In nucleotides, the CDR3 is TGTGCCAGCAGCGTAGCTGTAGAGAACTATGGCTACACCTTC.

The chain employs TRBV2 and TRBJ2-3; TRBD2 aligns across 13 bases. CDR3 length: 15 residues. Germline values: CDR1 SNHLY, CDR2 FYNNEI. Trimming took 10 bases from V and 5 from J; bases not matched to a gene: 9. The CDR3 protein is CATSGTSGVRDTQYF. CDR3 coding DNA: TGTGCCACCTCCGGGACTAGCGGGGTTAGAGATACGCAGTATTTT.

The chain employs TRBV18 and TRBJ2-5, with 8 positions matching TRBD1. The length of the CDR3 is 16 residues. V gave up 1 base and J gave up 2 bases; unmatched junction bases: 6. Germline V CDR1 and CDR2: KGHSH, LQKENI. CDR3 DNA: TGTGCCAGCTCACCACTGTCAGGGGGCATTCAAGAGACCCAGTACTTC. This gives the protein CASSPLSGGIQETQYF. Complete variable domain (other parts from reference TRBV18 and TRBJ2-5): NAGVMQNPRHLVRRRGQEARLRCSPMKGHSHVYWYRQLPEEGLKFMVYLQKENIIDESGMPKERFSAEFPKEGPSILRIQQVVRGDSAAYFCASSPLSGGIQETQYFGPGTRLLVL.

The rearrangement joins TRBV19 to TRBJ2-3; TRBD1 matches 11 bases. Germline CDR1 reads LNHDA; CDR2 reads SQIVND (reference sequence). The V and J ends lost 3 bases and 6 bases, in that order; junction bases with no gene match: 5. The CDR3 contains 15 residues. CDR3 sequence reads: CASSMWTGGADTQYF. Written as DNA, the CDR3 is TGTGCCAGTAGTATGTGGACAGGGGGCGCGGATACGCAGTATTTT.

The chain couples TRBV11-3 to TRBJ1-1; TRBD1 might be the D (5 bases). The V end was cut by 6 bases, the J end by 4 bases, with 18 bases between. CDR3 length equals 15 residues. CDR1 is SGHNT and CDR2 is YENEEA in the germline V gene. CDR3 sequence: CASSTRSQGPTEAFF. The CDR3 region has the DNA TGTGCCAGCAGTACCCGTTCCCAGGGTCCCACTGAAGCTTTCTTT.

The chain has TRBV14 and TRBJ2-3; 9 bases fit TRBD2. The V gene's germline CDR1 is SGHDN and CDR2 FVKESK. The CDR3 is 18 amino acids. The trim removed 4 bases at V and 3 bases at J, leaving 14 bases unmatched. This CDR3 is CASSPYPRLADYTDTQYF. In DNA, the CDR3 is TGTGCCAGCAGCCCCTACCCGCGACTAGCGGATTATACAGATACGCAGTATTTT.

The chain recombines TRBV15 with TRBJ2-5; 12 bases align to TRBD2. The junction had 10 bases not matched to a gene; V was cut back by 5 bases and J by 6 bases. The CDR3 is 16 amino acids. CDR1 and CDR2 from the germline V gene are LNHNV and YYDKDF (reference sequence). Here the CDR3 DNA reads TGTGCCACCAGCGGCGAACTAGCGGGGGGTGACAAGACCCAGTACTTC. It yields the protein CATSGELAGGDKTQYF.

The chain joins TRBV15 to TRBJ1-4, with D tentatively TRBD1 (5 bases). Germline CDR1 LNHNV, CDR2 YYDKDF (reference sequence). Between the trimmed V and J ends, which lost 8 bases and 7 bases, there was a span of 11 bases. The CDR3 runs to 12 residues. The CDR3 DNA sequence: TGTGCCACCCGGCAGGGTAGTGAAAAACTGTTTTTT. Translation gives CATRQGSEKLFF.

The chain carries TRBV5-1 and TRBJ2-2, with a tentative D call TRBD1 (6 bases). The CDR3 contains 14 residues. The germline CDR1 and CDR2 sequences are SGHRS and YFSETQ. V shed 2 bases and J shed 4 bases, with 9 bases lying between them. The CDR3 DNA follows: TGCGCCAGCAGCTTACAGGGTCCCACCGGGGAGCTGTTTTTT. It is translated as CASSLQGPTGELFF.

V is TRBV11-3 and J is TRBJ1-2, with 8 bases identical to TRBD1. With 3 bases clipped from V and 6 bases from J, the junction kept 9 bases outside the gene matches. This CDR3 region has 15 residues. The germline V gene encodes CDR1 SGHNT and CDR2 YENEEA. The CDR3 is CASSLPVTGEDGYTF. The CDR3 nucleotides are TGTGCCAGCAGCTTGCCCGTGACAGGGGAGGATGGCTACACCTTC.

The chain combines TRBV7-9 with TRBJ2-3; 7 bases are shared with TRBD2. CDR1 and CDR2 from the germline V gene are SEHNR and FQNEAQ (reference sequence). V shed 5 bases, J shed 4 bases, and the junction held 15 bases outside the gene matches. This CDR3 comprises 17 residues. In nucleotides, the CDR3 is TGTGCCAGCAGCCGGAGGCTTGGGGCGGGGGTGTCAGATACGCAGTATTTT. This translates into CASSRRLGAGVSDTQYF.

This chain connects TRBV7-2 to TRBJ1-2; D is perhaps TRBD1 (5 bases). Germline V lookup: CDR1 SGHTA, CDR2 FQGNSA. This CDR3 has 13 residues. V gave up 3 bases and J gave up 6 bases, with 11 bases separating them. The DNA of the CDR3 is TGTGCCAGCAGCTTGGGGCCGATAGATGGCTACACCTTC. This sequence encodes CASSLGPIDGYTF.

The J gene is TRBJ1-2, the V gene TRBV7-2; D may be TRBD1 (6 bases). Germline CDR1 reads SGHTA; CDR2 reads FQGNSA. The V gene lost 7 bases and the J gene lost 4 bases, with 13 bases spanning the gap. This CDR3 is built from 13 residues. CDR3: CASTEDRSYGYTF. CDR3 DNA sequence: TGTGCCAGCACCGAGGACAGAAGCTATGGCTACACCTTC.

CDR3 in amino acids: CASTRWAGVGNSPLHF. The CDR3 DNA is TGTGCCAGCACCAGGTGGGCAGGGGTGGGAAATTCACCCCTCCACTTT. The rearrangement links TRBV5-6 to TRBJ1-6; maybe TRBD1 (6 bases). Germline CDR1 SGHDT, CDR2 YYEEEE. V lost 6 bases and J 7 bases, leaving 20 bases between the germline ends. The CDR3 is 16 amino acids.